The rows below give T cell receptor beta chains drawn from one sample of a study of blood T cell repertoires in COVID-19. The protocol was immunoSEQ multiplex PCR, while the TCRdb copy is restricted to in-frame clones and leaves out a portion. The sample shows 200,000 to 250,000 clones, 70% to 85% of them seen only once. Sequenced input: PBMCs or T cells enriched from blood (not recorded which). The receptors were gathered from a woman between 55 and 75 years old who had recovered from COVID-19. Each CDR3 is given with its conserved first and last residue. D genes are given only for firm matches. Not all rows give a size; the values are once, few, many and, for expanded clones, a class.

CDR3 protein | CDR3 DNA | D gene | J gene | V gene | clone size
CASSLHSSSYNSPLHF | TGTGCCAGCAGCTTGCACAGCAGCTCCTATAATTCACCCCTCCACTTT | - | TRBJ1-6 | TRBV7-3 | -
CASSGQIANYGYTF | TGTGCCAGCAGTGGACAGATCGCTAACTATGGCTACACCTTC | - | TRBJ1-2 | TRBV2 | few
CASSFAGTGLHNEQFF | TGCGCCAGCAGCTTTGCAGGAACAGGGCTTCACAATGAGCAGTTCTTC | - | TRBJ2-1 | TRBV5-1 | once
CASSLAVRGPQYEQYF | TGTGCCAGCAGCTTAGCCGTCAGGGGGCCTCAATACGAGCAGTACTTC | TRBD1 | TRBJ2-7 | TRBV7-9 | -
CASSVSSGPYNEQFF | TGTGCCAGCAGCGTATCTAGCGGGCCCTACAATGAGCAGTTCTTC | TRBD2 | TRBJ2-1 | TRBV7-7 | -
CASSFIPGTSQETQYF | TGCGCCAGCAGCTTTATACCCGGGACTTCCCAAGAGACCCAGTACTTC | - | TRBJ2-5 | TRBV5-1 | -
CASSLWPSYGYTF | TGTGCCAGCAGCTTGTGGCCCTCCTATGGCTACACCTTC | - | TRBJ1-2 | TRBV5-6 | -
CASTRQGMNTEAFF | TGTGCCAGCACCCGACAGGGAATGAACACTGAAGCTTTCTTT | TRBD1 | TRBJ1-1 | TRBV2 | -
CASSPDSNTGELFF | TGTGCCAGCAGCCCAGACTCGAACACCGGGGAGCTGTTTTTT | - | TRBJ2-2 | TRBV7-9 | -
CASSIRAEVTYEQYF | TGTGCCAGTAGTATAAGGGCGGAGGTCACCTACGAGCAGTACTTC | - | TRBJ2-7 | TRBV19 | -
CASMGGRTDTQYF | TGTGCCAGCATGGGCGGGAGGACAGATACGCAGTATTTT | TRBD2 | TRBJ2-3 | TRBV2 | -
CARLGQGVNNSPLHF | TGTGCCAGGCTAGGACAGGGGGTCAATAATTCACCCCTCCACTTT | TRBD1 | TRBJ1-6 | TRBV27 | -
CASSLWLSDSNEQFF | TGTGCCAGCAGTTTATGGCTAAGCGACTCCAATGAGCAGTTCTTC | - | TRBJ2-1 | TRBV27 | few
CASSLGRFTEAFF | TGTGCCAGCAGCTTAGGGCGGTTTACTGAAGCTTTCTTT | - | TRBJ1-1 | TRBV11-2 | -
CASSLDPEFPYNEQFF | TGTGCCAGCAGCTTAGATCCGGAGTTCCCCTACAATGAGCAGTTCTTC | - | TRBJ2-1 | TRBV7-6 | -
CASSEYRVYGYTF | TGTGCCAGCAGCGAATACAGGGTCTATGGCTACACCTTC | - | TRBJ1-2 | TRBV2 | -
CASSQEGQGANTQYF | TGTGCCAGCAGCCAAGAGGGACAGGGGGCTAATACGCAGTATTTT | TRBD1 | TRBJ2-3 | TRBV3-1/TRBV3-2 | -
CASSWTHPQSNYGYTF | TGTGCCTCAAGTTGGACTCATCCCCAATCTAACTATGGCTACACCTTC | - | TRBJ1-2 | TRBV2 | -
CASSQASGPSAHGYTF | TGCGCCAGCAGCCAAGCTTCAGGGCCATCCGCCCATGGCTACACCTTC | - | TRBJ1-2 | TRBV4-3 | many
CASSPGGYEQYF | TGTGCCAGCAGCCCGGGGGGCTACGAGCAGTACTTC | TRBD2 | TRBJ2-7 | TRBV6-2/TRBV6-3 | -
CASSLAAGPTGMNTEAFF | TGCGCCAGCAGCTTGGCCGCCGGGCCAACGGGGATGAACACTGAAGCTTTCTTT | - | TRBJ1-1 | TRBV5-1 | -
CASVKQGAGQPQHF | TGTGCTAGTGTCAAACAGGGGGCTGGTCAGCCCCAGCATTTT | TRBD1 | TRBJ1-5 | TRBV12-5 | -
CASSLNRGTGSAKNIQYF | TGTGCCAGCAGCTTAAACAGGGGGACGGGCTCAGCCAAAAACATTCAGTACTTC | TRBD1 | TRBJ2-4 | TRBV11-2 | once
CASHPSGSTDTQYF | TGTGCCAGCCATCCTAGCGGGAGCACAGATACGCAGTATTTT | TRBD2 | TRBJ2-3 | TRBV5-4 | once
CASSLDGRRNQPQHF | TGTGCCAGCAGCTTAGATGGGAGACGAAATCAGCCCCAGCATTTT | - | TRBJ1-5 | TRBV7-2 | -
CASSERGNEQFF | TGCGCCAGCAGCGAAAGGGGGAATGAGCAGTTCTTC | - | TRBJ2-1 | TRBV5-1 | -
CASSLEGRGHEKLFF | TGCGCCAGCAGCTTGGAAGGCAGGGGTCATGAAAAACTGTTTTTT | - | TRBJ1-4 | TRBV5-1 | once
CASSSQARGYGYTF | TGTGCCAGCAGTTCACAGGCTAGAGGCTATGGCTACACCTTC | - | TRBJ1-2 | TRBV6-2/TRBV6-3 | -
CASSSRDRGWSQHF | TGTGCCAGCAGTTCCCGGGACAGGGGATGGTCCCAGCATTTT | TRBD1 | TRBJ1-5 | TRBV6-1 | -
CASSLSSGVGTGELFF | TGTGCCAGCAGCTTGTCGTCAGGGGTGGGCACCGGGGAGCTGTTTTTT | - | TRBJ2-2 | TRBV5-4 | -
CASSQDPGRGVTEAFF | TGCGCCAGCAGCCAAGATCCAGGGCGGGGGGTTACTGAAGCTTTCTTT | - | TRBJ1-1 | TRBV4-1 | few
CASSYKFGGTETQYF | TGTGCCAGCAGTTACAAGTTCGGGGGGACAGAGACCCAGTACTTC | TRBD2 | TRBJ2-5 | TRBV2 | -
CASSLVRGNTIQETQYF | TGTGCCAGCAGCTTAGTACGCGGAAACACTATTCAAGAGACCCAGTACTTC | - | TRBJ2-5 | TRBV7-9 | few
CSASPSYLTNSYEQYF | TGCAGTGCTAGTCCCTCCTACCTCACCAATTCCTACGAGCAGTACTTC | - | TRBJ2-7 | TRBV20-1 | -
CASSLVLQATEAFF | TGTGCCAGCAGCTTGGTGCTCCAGGCGACTGAAGCTTTCTTT | - | TRBJ1-1 | TRBV5-6 | -
CASSPTSGTSGGRDTQYF | TGTGCCAGCAGTCCGACCTCCGGGACTAGCGGGGGAAGAGATACGCAGTATTTT | TRBD2 | TRBJ2-3 | TRBV6-6 | once
CASSLGTLNEQFF | TGTGCCAGCAGCCTCGGGACACTCAATGAGCAGTTCTTC | - | TRBJ2-1 | TRBV6-5 | -
CASSLVGQAYEQYF | TGTGCCAGCAGCTTGGTTGGACAGGCCTACGAGCAGTACTTC | TRBD1 | TRBJ2-7 | TRBV5-4 | -
CASSQLGGSSTDTQYF | TGTGCCAGCAGCCAACTGGGCGGGAGTAGCACAGATACGCAGTATTTT | TRBD2 | TRBJ2-3 | TRBV14 | -
CASSPPIKHGYTF | TGTGCCAGCAGTCCCCCCATAAAGCATGGCTACACCTTC | - | TRBJ1-2 | TRBV28 | -